This TCR beta chain was documented in a study of CD8 T cells in Susac syndrome. RNA in amounts of about 0.45 to 1 ug was reverse transcribed with random hexamers. With immunoSEQ multiplex PCR, TCR beta CDR3 was amplified across 54 Vbeta and 13 Jbeta. TCRdb reprocessed the immunoSEQ multiplex PCR reads with MiXCR, giving one entry per CDR3 protein. The sample lists roughly 300,000 distinct CDR3 sequences, approximately 84% occurring once. V shed 7 bases and J 2 bases; nucleotides not matched to a gene: 3. This CDR3 spans 14 amino acids. Germline values: CDR1 LNHDA, CDR2 SQIVND (reference sequence). Study results and caveats: As the study acknowledged, the number of individuals who were part of its TCR sequencing and HLA analysis was relatively small.

Included as multiple sclerosis controls were treatment-naive patients who had stable or active relapsing-remitting disease. On this clonotype: Its antigen remains unknown.

The chain couples TRBV19 to TRBJ1-5; 9 positions match TRBD1. The source of this sequence is a human donor with multiple sclerosis. The specimen was CD8+ T cells from PBMCs. As DNA, the CDR3 is TGTGCCAGTAATACAGGGGGCCGCAATCAGCCCCAGCATTTT. It codes for CASNTGGRNQPQHF.